These 4 T cell receptor beta chains came from one sample sequenced in a study of shared clonotypes between healthy human individuals. Positively selected for CCR7, the CD45RO-negative cells used as naive CD8 cells excluded terminally differentiated effector memory CD45RA+ cells. Assay: immunoSEQ multiplex PCR; the TCRdb copy retains only in-frame clones and omits some. The sample lists about 2.1 million clones, just under 95% occurring once. Sequenced material: naive CD8+ T cells from PBMCs. The source of these receptors is a man aged 18-30 years in good health. Some clones in this sample may be carry-over from other donors' samples.

On this clone: Other DNA sequences of this sample code for an identical CDR3. The chain carries TRBV5-1 and TRBJ2-7; TRBD1 aligns across 7 bases. V was clipped by 2 bases and J by 3 bases; unmatched bases: 2. The germline CDR1 and CDR2 sequences are SGHRS and YFSETQ. The CDR3 totals 13 residues. This chain's CDR3 is CASSFSGGYEQYF. The CDR3 region has the DNA TGCGCCAGCAGCTTTTCAGGGGGCTACGAGCAGTACTTC.

J is TRBJ2-3 and V is TRBV4-1; D is perhaps TRBD1 (5 bases). The CDR3 runs 15 residues. Looked up from germline, CDR1 is MGHRA and CDR2 is YSYEKL. V shed 2 bases and J shed 1 base, with 10 bases lying between them. The CDR3 protein is CASSQYQGGTDTQYF. The DNA of the CDR3 is TGCGCCAGCAGCCAATATCAAGGGGGCACAGATACGCAGTATTTT.

This chain links TRBV7-7 with TRBJ2-7, with TRBD2 identical over 11 bases. The CDR3 is 18 amino acids. The junction had 14 bases not matched to a gene; V was cut back by 5 bases and J by 2 bases. Germline V gene sequence: CDR1 SSHAT, CDR2 FNYEAQ (reference sequence). The CDR3 region has the DNA TGTGCCAGCAGCGGTAAACTAGCGGGGGTCGCCTTTACCTACGAGCAGTACTTC. It encodes CASSGKLAGVAFTYEQYF.

V and J are TRBV28 and TRBJ2-3, with D perhaps TRBD1 or TRBD2 (5 bases each). Germline assignment: CDR1 MDHEN and CDR2 SYDVKM. Trimming pared 3 bases from V and 6 bases from J, leaving 19 bases between. CDR3 size: 16 residues. CDR3 in amino acids: CASSLEESGAADTQYF. The CDR3 DNA reads as TGTGCCAGCAGTTTGGAGGAGAGTGGGGCCGCTGATACGCAGTATTTT. Looking up the rest from reference TRBV28 and TRBJ2-3 gives the full variable domain: DVKVTQSSRYLVKRTGEKVFLECVQDMDHENMFWYRQDPGLGLRLIYFSYDVKMKEKGDIPEGYSVSREKKERFSLILESASTNQTSMYLCASSLEESGAADTQYFGPGTRLTVL.